The clone carrying this TCR beta chain was recorded a few times. The sample is drawn from a study of Ad26.COV2.S vaccination and SARS-CoV-2 variants. As for the study in general: Ad26.COV2.S, an intramuscular injection, was given once or twice 56 days apart.

Assay used: immunoSEQ multiplex PCR; TCRdb lists only in-frame clones, some missing. The data show a few hundred thousand clones, around 87% seen once. This CDR3 has 12 amino acids. V lost 6 bases, J lost 5 bases, and 8 bases lay in between. Treatment reported: some 20 received Ad26.COV2.S at low or high dose, single or two shots; about 5 received placebo; per-sample allocation not given. Collection of the samples took place on day 63 after the first injection of vaccine or placebo. Here the sequenced sample was peripheral blood, taken in a trial of Ad26.COV2.S vaccine versus placebo. J is TRBJ1-5 and V is TRBV12-3 or TRBV12-4, with D tentatively TRBD1 (6 bases). This clonotype originated in a person aged 18 to 65 who received the Ad26.COV2.S COVID-19 vaccine or a placebo. CDR3 DNA sequence: TGTGCCAGCAGGGACAGTTATCAGCCCCAGCATTTT. Its protein product is CASRDSYQPQHF.